The clone carrying this TCR beta chain occurred once. This sample's TCRbeta library carried unique molecular identifier barcodes. One entry per CDR3 protein results from TCRdb running MiXCR on the PCR reads. The data contain 200,000 or so distinct CDR3 sequences, roughly 6% of them singletons. This record belongs to a study of T-cell reconstitution after alpha-beta-depleted transplantation in children. Between the trimmed V and J ends, which lost 11 bases and 2 bases, there was a span of 23 bases. This CDR3 comprises 16 residues. Per germline, CDR1 LGHDT and CDR2 YNNKEL (reference sequence). The chain couples TRBV3-1 to TRBJ2-3; no definite D call. The TCR comes from a girl under two years old with combined immunodeficiency, due to receive a stem cell transplant. Sequences were derived from PBMCs, sampled before TCRalphabeta/CD19-depleted stem cell transplant. Here the CDR3 DNA reads TGTGCCTTCTGCCCCAAGGAGACCCGGTACACAGATACGCAGTATTTT. Protein product: CAFCPKETRYTDTQYF.